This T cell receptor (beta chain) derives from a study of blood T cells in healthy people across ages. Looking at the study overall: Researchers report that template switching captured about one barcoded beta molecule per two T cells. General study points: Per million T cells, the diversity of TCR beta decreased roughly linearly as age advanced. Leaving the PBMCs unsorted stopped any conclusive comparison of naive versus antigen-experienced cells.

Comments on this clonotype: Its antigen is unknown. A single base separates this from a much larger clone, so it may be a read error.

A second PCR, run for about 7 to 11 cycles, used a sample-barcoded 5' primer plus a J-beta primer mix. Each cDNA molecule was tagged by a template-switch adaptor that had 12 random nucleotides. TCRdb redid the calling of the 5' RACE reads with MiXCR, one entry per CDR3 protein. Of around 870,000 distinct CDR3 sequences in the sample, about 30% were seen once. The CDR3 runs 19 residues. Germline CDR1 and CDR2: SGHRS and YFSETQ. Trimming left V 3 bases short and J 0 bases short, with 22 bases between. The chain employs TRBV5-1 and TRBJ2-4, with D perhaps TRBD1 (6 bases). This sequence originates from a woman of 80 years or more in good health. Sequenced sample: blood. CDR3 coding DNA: TGCGCCAGCAGCTCCGGCTTAGGGGGACGGACCCTAGCCAAAAACATTCAGTACTTC. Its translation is CASSSGLGGRTLAKNIQYF.